The 18 T cell receptor beta chains below all came from one sample that was sequenced in a study of identical twins. One entry per CDR3 protein, called by TCRdb with MiXCR from the 5' RACE reads. The data contain fewer than 900,000 distinct CDR3 sequences, less than 25% of them seen just once; the ten biggest clones take up roughly 4%. The same specimen was also included in a second study, on T cells expressing NK-cell markers.

The sample consisted of PBMCs. These receptors came from a woman between 18 and 29 years old in good health.

This clonotype was seen at least ten times. The chain uses TRBV12-3 or TRBV12-4 and TRBJ1-2, with a possible D match to TRBD1 (5 bases). The CDR3 totals 14 residues. V lost 3 bases, J lost 1 base, and 9 bases lay in between. DNA of the CDR3: TGTGCCAGCAGTTTGGGGCAGATTAACTATGGCTACACCTTC. This gives the protein CASSLGQINYGYTF.

This chain joins TRBV12-3 or TRBV12-4 and TRBJ1-5, with D possibly matching TRBD1 (5 bases). Trimming took off 6 bases at V and 2 bases at J, with 14 bases between the two ends. This CDR3 comprises 15 residues. CDR3 bases: TGTGCCAGCAGGGACGGACATCTTCGCAATCAGCCCCAGCATTTT. It encodes CASRDGHLRNQPQHF.

This clonotype was found a few times. The chain carries TRBV6-1 and TRBJ2-1; 7 bases match TRBD2. The CDR3 sequence is 15 residues long. CDR1 is MNHNS, CDR2 SASEGT, per germline. The V and J ends lost 1 base and 15 bases, in that order; junction bases with no gene match: 15. The CDR3 bases are TGTGCCAGCAGTGAAGTGGGGGGGGTTGCGGATTTGCTGTTCTTC. This sequence encodes CASSEVGGVADLLFF.

CDR3: CASSQGQGGGELFF. CDR3 DNA sequence: TGCGCCAGCAGCCAGGGACAGGGCGGCGGGGAGCTGTTTTTT. This sequence joins TRBV5-1 and TRBJ2-2; 9 bases align to TRBD1. J gave up 7 bases and V 4 bases, and 5 bases lay outside the gene matches. CDR1 SGHRS and CDR2 YFSETQ come from the germline V gene. The CDR3 contains 14 residues.

The chain links TRBV7-9 to TRBJ2-1; D unresolved. The CDR3 is made up of 15 amino acids. V shed 8 bases and J shed 0 bases, with 14 bases lying between them. Germline lookup yields CDR1 SEHNR and CDR2 FQNEAQ (reference sequence). The DNA of the CDR3 is TGTGCCAGCGGGTTTGGGCTCCTCTCCTACAATGAGCAGTTCTTC. The encoded protein is CASGFGLLSYNEQFF.

The chain uses TRBV5-8 and TRBJ1-3; 7 bases are a match to TRBD1. V shed 4 bases, J shed 2 bases, and the junction held 9 bases outside the gene matches. This CDR3 spans 16 amino acids. CDR1 is SGHTS and CDR2 is YDEGEE in the germline V gene. Written as DNA, the CDR3 is TGTGCCAGCAGCAAGAACAGGGGAGCAGCTGGAAACACCATATATTTT. It is translated as CASSKNRGAAGNTIYF.

The V gene is TRBV27, the J gene TRBJ2-3, with TRBD2 matching over 12 bases. CDR3 length equals 15 residues. Germline CDR1 is MNHEY and CDR2 is SMNVEV (reference sequence). V shed 0 bases, J shed 14 bases, and the junction held 9 bases outside the gene matches. The CDR3 DNA sequence: TGTGCCAGCAGTTTATCTACTAGCGGGAGGCAGTGGAGGTATTTT. Protein: CASSLSTSGRQWRYF.

This chain links TRBV12-3 or TRBV12-4 with TRBJ2-1; D gene unclear. With 6 bases removed from V and 9 bases from J, the gap between germline ends came to 12 bases. There are 12 residues in the CDR3. The DNA for the CDR3 is TGTGCCAGCAGCAGAAGAGAGCTTGAGCAGTTCTTC. As protein: CASSRRELEQFF.

This sequence joins TRBV7-7 and TRBJ2-7, with no clear D. With 3 bases removed from V and 5 bases from J, the gap between germline ends came to 14 bases. Germline V gives CDR1 SSHAT, CDR2 FNYEAQ (reference sequence). The length of the CDR3 is 14 residues. The CDR3 sequence is CASSLGGSSNEQYF. CDR3 DNA: TGTGCCAGCAGCTTGGGTGGGTCGTCGAACGAGCAGTACTTC.

This clonotype appeared a few times. The chain is built from TRBV5-1 and TRBJ2-7, with 7 bases lining up with TRBD1. Germline V gives CDR1 SGHRS, CDR2 YFSETQ. The CDR3 loop spans 13 amino acids. With 5 bases clipped from V and 6 bases from J, the junction kept 8 bases outside the gene matches. Written as DNA, the CDR3 is TGCGCCAGCAGTACCGGGACAGCCGGCGAGCAGTACTTC. Encoded protein: CASSTGTAGEQYF.

Note on this clonotype: A much larger clone is a single base away; this may be a read error. The chain carries TRBV10-3 and TRBJ2-2; 12 nucleotides agree with TRBD1. The ends lost 7 bases at V and 9 bases at J; junction bases unmatched: 12. The germline V gene has CDR1 ENHRY and CDR2 SYGVKD. The CDR3 runs to 16 residues. The CDR3 loop is CAITPTGTGGVWELFF. Written as DNA, the CDR3 is TGTGCCATCACACCAACCGGGACAGGGGGCGTCTGGGAGCTGTTTTTT.

The J gene is TRBJ2-1, the V gene TRBV7-9; D remains ambiguous. V lost 5 bases to trimming and J lost 8 bases, with 16 bases between them. Germline lookup yields CDR1 SEHNR and CDR2 FQNEAQ (reference sequence). The CDR3 is 14 residues long. The CDR3 here is CASSLRASSYEQFF. For the CDR3, the DNA is TGTGCCAGCAGCCTTAGGGCTAGTAGCTATGAGCAGTTCTTC.

This clonotype was seen a handful of times. The chain couples TRBV5-1 to TRBJ2-5; perhaps TRBD1 as D (7 bases). The CDR3 spans 17 residues. The V gene's germline CDR1 is SGHRS and CDR2 YFSETQ. Trimming cost V 5 bases and J 2 bases, with 22 bases left between them. Written as DNA, the CDR3 is TGCGCCAGCAGATCAACGTCCCAGGGGGGCGGACAAGAGACCCAGTACTTC. Its translation is CASRSTSQGGGQETQYF.

This clonotype was counted many times. V is TRBV11-1 and J is TRBJ2-3, with 14 bases matching TRBD2. CDR1 is SGHAT, CDR2 FQDESV, per germline (reference sequence). J was trimmed by 2 bases and V by 5 bases; bases with no gene match: 12. The CDR3 is made up of 19 amino acids. The CDR3 protein is CASSPPRGLAGGNTDTQYF. As DNA, the CDR3 is TGTGCCAGCAGCCCGCCCCGAGGACTAGCGGGGGGCAACACAGATACGCAGTATTTT.

The chain couples TRBV12-3 or TRBV12-4 to TRBJ2-7; D gene ambiguous. The CDR3 sequence is 14 residues long. V was shortened by 1 base and J by 5 bases, with 12 bases between the two germline ends. The CDR3, as DNA: TGTGCCAGCAGTTTAGGTCTCGAAGTCGACGAGCAGTACTTC. Its protein is CASSLGLEVDEQYF.

The J gene is TRBJ1-2, the V gene TRBV10-3; 7 nucleotides agree with TRBD1. The CDR3 has 12 amino acids. V trimming: 10 bases; J trimming: 4 bases; junction bases outside the gene matches: 6. CDR1 ENHRY and CDR2 SYGVKD come from the germline V gene. The CDR3 DNA is TGTGCCACCCGGGGACAGCTCTATGGCTACACCTTC. Protein product: CATRGQLYGYTF.

This clonotype was counted only a few times. This chain connects TRBV6-2 or TRBV6-3 to TRBJ2-7; 7 bases line up with TRBD1. Germline-derived CDR1 and CDR2 are MNHEY and SVGEGT. The CDR3 length is 19 residues. V shed 0 bases, J shed 4 bases, and the junction held 18 bases outside the gene matches. CDR3 sequence reads: CASSYSSFRSTGNLYEQYF. DNA for the CDR3: TGTGCCAGCAGTTACTCGAGTTTTCGATCGACAGGGAACCTTTACGAGCAGTACTTC.

This clonotype was seen a handful of times. The gene calls are TRBV20-1 and TRBJ2-1; no firm D call. CDR3 length equals 13 residues. V dropped 0 bases and J dropped 10 bases, with 13 bases sitting between them. Germline CDR1 is DFQATT and CDR2 is SNEGSKA (reference sequence). The CDR3 loop is CSARDRLQSEQFF. For the CDR3, the DNA is TGCAGTGCTAGAGATCGTCTACAAAGCGAGCAGTTCTTC.